The 15 T cell receptor beta chains reported below all come from one sample, sequenced in a study of CD8 T cells in Susac syndrome. RNA, at roughly 0.45 to 1 ug, was reverse transcribed with random hexamers. TCRdb independently ran MiXCR on the immunoSEQ multiplex PCR reads; one entry per CDR3 protein. The table has about 180,000 distinct CDR3 sequences, 90% to 95% seen once. The sample taken for sequencing was CD4+ T cells from PBMCs. These receptors came from a human donor with multiple sclerosis.

The V and J genes are TRBV30 and TRBJ2-6; no definite D call. The CDR3 loop spans 13 amino acids. V was shortened by 2 bases and J by 8 bases, with 10 bases between the two germline ends. From germline, CDR1 is GTSNPN and CDR2 SVGIG (reference sequence). In DNA, the CDR3 is TGTGCCTGGAGTCTACAAGAGACCAACGTCCTGACTTTC. It specifies CAWSLQETNVLTF.

V and J are TRBV5-1 and TRBJ2-1; 15 bases are a match to TRBD2. In germline, CDR1 is SGHRS, CDR2 YFSETQ. This CDR3 has 16 residues. V lost 4 bases and J lost 5; bases outside the gene matches: 4. CDR3 residues: CASSRGLAGGNNEQFF. The CDR3 DNA is TGCGCCAGCAGCCGGGGACTAGCGGGGGGCAACAATGAGCAGTTCTTC.

This rearrangement joins TRBV20-1 to TRBJ2-6; 9 nucleotides match TRBD1. Germline CDR1 is DFQATT and CDR2 is SNEGSKA (reference sequence). There are 14 residues in the CDR3. V lost 6 bases, J lost 2 bases, and 2 bases stayed unmatched. In DNA form, the CDR3 reads TGCAGTGCCAGACAGGGGGCTGGGGCCAACGTCCTGACTTTC. The encoded protein is CSARQGAGANVLTF.

The chain combines TRBV28 with TRBJ2-3; 10 nucleotides match TRBD2. With V trimmed by 8 bases and J by 4 bases, 3 bases remained unmatched. Per the germline V gene, CDR1 is MDHEN and CDR2 is SYDVKM. The CDR3 loop spans 13 amino acids. The CDR3 reads CASLLAGADTQYF. The CDR3 nucleotides read TGTGCCAGCCTGCTAGCGGGGGCAGATACGCAGTATTTT. Full variable domain (rest looked up from reference TRBV28 and TRBJ2-3): DVKVTQSSRYLVKRTGEKVFLECVQDMDHENMFWYRQDPGLGLRLIYFSYDVKMKEKGDIPEGYSVSREKKERFSLILESASTNQTSMYLCASLLAGADTQYFGPGTRLTVL.

This chain links TRBV12-3 or TRBV12-4 with TRBJ2-7; D unclear. Trimming took off 6 bases at V and 0 bases at J, with 12 bases between the two ends. The CDR3 contains 14 residues. For the CDR3, the DNA is TGTGCCAGCAGCATGCTGACCCGCTCCTACGAGCAGTACTTC. Translation gives CASSMLTRSYEQYF.

This chain links TRBV6-5 with TRBJ2-4, with TRBD1 matching 7 bases. Germline V gene sequence: CDR1 MNHEY, CDR2 SVGAGI. This CDR3 contains 13 residues. J lost 4 bases, V lost 5 bases, and 2 bases had no gene match. CDR3: CASSGTAKNIQYF. CDR3 sequence (DNA): TGTGCCAGCAGTGGGACAGCTAAAAACATTCAGTACTTC.

The CDR3 loop reads CASSYSAGGGGYTF. The CDR3 DNA is TGTGCCAGCAGTTACTCTGCGGGGGGCGGGGGCTACACCTTC. The J gene is TRBJ1-2, the V gene TRBV6-5, with D possibly matching TRBD1 (6 bases). The CDR3 is 14 residues long. V lost 0 bases to trimming and J lost 8 bases, with 13 bases between them. The germline V gene encodes CDR1 MNHEY and CDR2 SVGAGI.

This clonotype occurred a few times. The V gene is TRBV2, the J gene TRBJ1-1, with D possibly TRBD1 on 5 matching bases. Germline assignment: CDR1 SNHLY and CDR2 FYNNEI. Trimming removed 5 bases from V and 2 bases from J, with 9 bases in between. The CDR3 has 13 amino acids. As DNA, the CDR3 is TGTGCCAGCAGTTCGACAGCTAACACTGAAGCTTTCTTT. Its protein is CASSSTANTEAFF.

The J gene is TRBJ1-1, the V gene TRBV14; D gene ambiguous. The germline gives CDR1 SGHDN, CDR2 FVKESK. The CDR3 has 15 residues. V shed 4 bases and J shed 3 bases, with 15 bases lying between them. The DNA of the CDR3 is TGTGCCAGCAGCCCACAAATCGACTTCTACACTGAAGCTTTCTTT. This encodes CASSPQIDFYTEAFF.

The chain carries TRBV5-1 and TRBJ2-3; 10 nucleotides align to TRBD2. CDR3 length: 15 residues. The V and J ends lost 5 bases and 5 bases, in that order; junction bases with no gene match: 8. The germline gives CDR1 SGHRS, CDR2 YFSETQ. CDR3 nucleotide sequence: TGCGCCAGCAGACCGAGCGGGGGGGCAATAGATACGCAGTATTTT. Encoded protein: CASRPSGGAIDTQYF.

This chain joins TRBV9 and TRBJ2-1; the D gene is possibly TRBD2 (6 bases). The CDR3 runs 16 residues. CDR1 is SGDLS and CDR2 is YYNGEE in the germline V gene. V gave up 4 bases and J gave up 0 bases, with 14 bases separating them. The CDR3 sequence: CASSLGTSRSYNEQFF. In DNA, the CDR3 is TGTGCCAGCAGCCTCGGGACTTCCCGCTCCTACAATGAGCAGTTCTTC. Based on the CDR3 plus reference TRBV9 and TRBJ2-1, the full variable domain is DSGVTQTPKHLITATGQRVTLRCSPRSGDLSVYWYQQSLDQGLQFLIQYYNGEERAKGNILERFSAQQFPDLHSELNLSSLELGDSALYFCASSLGTSRSYNEQFFGPGTRLTVL.

This chain connects TRBV30 to TRBJ1-5, with D uncertain. The CDR3 runs to 13 residues. Germline loops: CDR1 GTSNPN, CDR2 SVGIG (reference sequence). V lost 1 base and J lost 2, with 6 bases in between. The CDR3 is CAWSDQGNQPQHF. The CDR3 DNA reads TGTGCCTGGAGTGACCAGGGCAATCAGCCCCAGCATTTT.

This clonotype appeared a single time. V gene TRBV12-3 or TRBV12-4 combines with J gene TRBJ1-2; 8 nucleotides align to TRBD1. The V and J ends lost 8 bases and 6 bases, in that order; junction bases with no gene match: 11. There are 14 residues in the CDR3. The chain's CDR3 is CASGTPGQENGYTF. The CDR3 bases are TGTGCCAGCGGAACCCCGGGACAGGAAAATGGCTACACCTTC.

The V gene is TRBV2, the J gene TRBJ1-5; 7 bases match TRBD1. V was clipped by 6 bases and J by 7 bases; unmatched bases: 12. Germline assignment: CDR1 SNHLY and CDR2 FYNNEI. The CDR3 loop spans 15 amino acids. The DNA of the CDR3 is TGTGCCAGCAGAGACGACAGGGTATTAGGGCAGCCCCAGCATTTT. Translating gives CASRDDRVLGQPQHF. Based on the CDR3 plus reference TRBV2 and TRBJ1-5, the full variable domain is EPEVTQTPSHQVTQMGQEVILRCVPISNHLYFYWYRQILGQKVEFLVSFYNNEISEKSEIFDDQFSVERPDGSNFTLKIRSTKLEDSAMYFCASRDDRVLGQPQHFGDGTRLSIL.

The rearrangement links TRBV19 to TRBJ2-7, with TRBD1 as a possible D gene (5 bases). V was shortened by 2 bases and J by 2 bases, with 7 bases between the two germline ends. The germline V gene encodes CDR1 LNHDA and CDR2 SQIVND (reference sequence). The CDR3 runs 13 residues. The CDR3 nucleotides are TGTGCCAGTAGTATACAGGGCACCTACGAGCAGTACTTC. Its protein product is CASSIQGTYEQYF.